These 23 T cell receptor beta chains share one sample of origin, sequenced in a study of sequential checkpoint blockade in melanoma. Documented treatment: randomized to nivolumab then ipilimumab (arm A) or the reverse (arm B). TCRdb's copy holds only in-frame clones and misses some; the assay was immunoSEQ multiplex PCR. The sample has around 30,000 clones, more than 70% seen once. This material consisted of CD8+ T cells sorted from blood (inferred from file names), taken from a patient given nivolumab and ipilimumab in sequence. The origin of the receptors is a human donor with melanoma.

This clone was observed a few times. The chain joins TRBV6-5 to TRBJ1-6; D is undetermined. V lost 0 bases and J lost 10, with 10 bases in between. Germline V gene sequence: CDR1 MNHEY, CDR2 SVGAGI. The CDR3 consists of 14 residues. The DNA of the CDR3 is TGTGCCAGCAGTTACTCACCTGGGCTCTCACCCCTCCACTTT. It translates to CASSYSPGLSPLHF.

The V call is TRBV30, the J call TRBJ1-1; no definite D call. This CDR3 has 11 residues. Germline V CDR1 and CDR2: GTSNPN, SVGIG (reference sequence). The V and J ends lost 0 bases and 8 bases respectively, with 7 bases between them. For the CDR3, the DNA is TGTGCCTGGAGTGTACTATACGAAGCTTTCTTT. It codes for CAWSVLYEAFF.

This clone was picked up a small number of times. V and J are TRBV19 and TRBJ1-5; TRBD1 is a possible D gene (5 bases). V lost 3 bases and J 5 bases, leaving 11 bases between the germline ends. The CDR3 sequence is 14 residues long. Looked up from germline, CDR1 is LNHDA and CDR2 is SQIVND (reference sequence). For the CDR3, the DNA is TGTGCCAGTAGTATGTGGGGGAGGGATCAGCCCCAGCATTTT. Protein product: CASSMWGRDQPQHF.

This chain links TRBV6-5 with TRBJ1-1; D is perhaps TRBD1 (6 bases). CDR1 is MNHEY, CDR2 SVGAGI, per germline. The V end was cut by 0 bases, the J end by 7 bases, with 12 bases between. CDR3 length: 14 residues. This CDR3 reads CASSYSPGHFEAFF. The CDR3 bases are TGTGCCAGCAGTTACTCACCGGGACATTTTGAAGCTTTCTTT.

This clone was seen a few times. The chain couples TRBV7-3 to TRBJ1-5; D may be TRBD1 (6 bases). This CDR3 is built from 13 residues. CDR1 is SGHTA, CDR2 FQGTGA, per germline. Between the trimmed V and J ends, which lost 5 bases and 9 bases, there was a span of 14 bases. In DNA form, the CDR3 reads TGTGCCAGCAGCCCGACAGGTTCAGGGCCCCAGCATTTT. Translating gives CASSPTGSGPQHF.

The chain is built from TRBV4-1 and TRBJ2-2, with 8 nucleotides matching TRBD2. This CDR3 is 15 amino acids long. The germline gives CDR1 MGHRA, CDR2 YSYEKL. Unmatched junction bases numbered 5, after V lost 6 bases and J lost 2 bases. CDR3 sequence reads: CASRVREENTGELFF. The CDR3 bases are TGCGCCAGCAGGGTGCGGGAGGAAAACACCGGGGAGCTGTTTTTT.

This clone was counted once. The chain has TRBV4-3 and TRBJ2-5; a possible D gene is TRBD2 (7 bases). The germline V gene encodes CDR1 LGHNA and CDR2 YSLEER. The ends were cut back, 4 bases at V and 2 bases at J, with 17 bases in the middle. This CDR3 is 16 amino acids long. The CDR3 coding sequence is TGCGCCAGCAGCCCCCGATGGGGGGGGGCTCAAGAGACCCAGTACTTC. Its protein is CASSPRWGGAQETQYF.

This chain joins TRBV28 and TRBJ2-5; D gene unclear. CDR3 length: 12 amino acids. V gave up 6 bases and J gave up 5 bases, with 10 bases separating them. Germline lookup yields CDR1 MDHEN and CDR2 SYDVKM. The CDR3 sequence is CASSKSLETQYF. The CDR3 coding sequence is TGTGCCAGCAGCAAGAGTCTGGAGACCCAGTACTTC. Full variable domain (remainder filled in from reference TRBV28 and TRBJ2-5): DVKVTQSSRYLVKRTGEKVFLECVQDMDHENMFWYRQDPGLGLRLIYFSYDVKMKEKGDIPEGYSVSREKKERFSLILESASTNQTSMYLCASSKSLETQYFGPGTRLLVL.

In this sample, this clone turned up once. V is TRBV5-6 and J is TRBJ1-4; 9 positions match TRBD1. There are 15 residues in the CDR3. In germline, CDR1 is SGHDT, CDR2 YYEEEE. V lost 3 bases to trimming and J lost 8 bases; unmatched junction nucleotides: 8. CDR3 in amino acids: CASSSQGAFGEKLFF. DNA for the CDR3: TGTGCCAGCAGCTCACAGGGGGCGTTCGGAGAAAAACTGTTTTTT.

The chain uses TRBV5-4 and TRBJ2-5, with D possibly being TRBD1 (6 bases). The end of the DNA is better explained by TRBJ2-7, so the J call may be wrong. This CDR3 comprises 13 residues. Per germline, CDR1 SGHNT and CDR2 YYREEE (reference sequence). CDR3 region: CASSLSGVGEQYF. Written as DNA, the CDR3 is TGTGCCAGCAGCTTGTCAGGGGTGGGCGAGCAGTACTTC.

The chain couples TRBV5-1 to TRBJ1-1; 8 positions agree with TRBD1. The germline V gene encodes CDR1 SGHRS and CDR2 YFSETQ. The CDR3 covers 15 residues. The V gene end was trimmed by 2 bases and the J gene end by 1 base; junction bases not matched to a gene: 4. Here the CDR3 reads CASSFRGRANTEAFF. Here the CDR3 DNA reads TGCGCCAGCAGCTTCAGGGGGCGTGCGAACACTGAAGCTTTCTTT.

The chain links TRBV18 to TRBJ2-7, with 8 bases that match TRBD1. CDR1 and CDR2 from the germline V gene are KGHSH and LQKENI. The CDR3 length is 16 residues. The ends lost 0 bases at V and 0 bases at J; junction bases unmatched: 4. The CDR3 loop is CASSPPTGQDSYEQYF. CDR3 sequence (DNA): TGTGCCAGCTCACCACCGACGGGACAGGACTCCTACGAGCAGTACTTC.

The chain is built from TRBV5-6 and TRBJ1-5; no firm D call. CDR1 and CDR2 from the germline V gene are SGHDT and YYEEEE. This CDR3 spans 13 amino acids. Trimming removed 0 bases at V and 9 bases at J, with 10 bases between. The CDR3 protein is CASSLGATRPQHF. In DNA form, the CDR3 reads TGTGCCAGCAGCTTGGGAGCTACGCGGCCCCAGCATTTT.

V gene TRBV5-6 combines with J gene TRBJ1-5; 9 bases are shared with TRBD1. J was trimmed by 4 bases and V by 2 bases; bases with no gene match: 4. In germline, CDR1 is SGHDT, CDR2 YYEEEE. The CDR3 runs to 15 residues. Here the CDR3 reads CASSFGQGSNQPQHF. CDR3 in DNA: TGTGCCAGCAGCTTCGGACAGGGGTCGAATCAGCCCCAGCATTTT.

This sequence joins TRBV27 and TRBJ2-1; perhaps TRBD2 as D (5 bases). Germline V gives CDR1 MNHEY, CDR2 SMNVEV (reference sequence). This CDR3 is built from 14 residues. V was cut by 3 bases and J by 5 bases, with 11 bases left in between. The DNA of the CDR3 is TGTGCCAGCAGTTTGAGGGCCGTCAACAATGAGCAGTTCTTC. It is translated as CASSLRAVNNEQFF.

The chain uses TRBV11-2 and TRBJ1-2, with 7 bases identical to TRBD1. V shed 1 base and J 7 bases; nucleotides not matched to a gene: 9. Germline assignment: CDR1 SGHAT and CDR2 FQNNGV. CDR3 length: 15 residues. The CDR3 region is CASSLAARGASGYTF. The CDR3 nucleotides read TGTGCCAGCAGCTTAGCGGCCAGGGGGGCGTCTGGCTACACCTTC.

The V gene is TRBV28, the J gene TRBJ2-3, with D perhaps TRBD1 (7 bases). The germline gives CDR1 MDHEN, CDR2 SYDVKM. This CDR3 region has 15 residues. V was shortened by 6 bases and J by 2 bases, with 15 bases between the two germline ends. CDR3 nucleotide sequence: TGTGCCAGCAGCGCGGGACAGATCAACACAGATACGCAGTATTTT. It is translated as CASSAGQINTDTQYF.

The CDR3 sequence is CASSPKSGGDEQFF. For the CDR3, the DNA is TGTGCCAGCTCGCCAAAATCCGGGGGAGATGAGCAGTTCTTC. This chain joins TRBV18 and TRBJ2-1, with D tentatively TRBD2 (6 bases). V was cut by 6 bases and J by 8 bases, with 17 bases left in between. The length of the CDR3 is 14 residues. Germline V gives CDR1 KGHSH, CDR2 LQKENI.

CDR3 in amino acids: CAWSVGQGADTQYF. The CDR3 nucleotides are TGTGCCTGGAGTGTAGGACAGGGGGCAGATACGCAGTATTTT. J is TRBJ2-3 and V is TRBV30; 10 nucleotides match TRBD1. J lost 4 bases, V lost 0 bases, and 1 base had no gene match. Germline CDR1 and CDR2: GTSNPN and SVGIG (reference sequence). The CDR3 covers 14 residues.

This chain uses TRBV2 with TRBJ2-6, with D possibly matching TRBD2 (6 bases). The CDR3 is made up of 15 amino acids. From germline, CDR1 is SNHLY and CDR2 FYNNEI. V lost 11 bases, J lost 0 bases, and 14 bases lay in between. CDR3 loop: CAGTARSSGANVLTF. CDR3 nucleotide sequence: TGTGCCGGGACTGCTCGAAGCTCTGGGGCCAACGTCCTGACTTTC.

The rearrangement links TRBV5-6 to TRBJ2-7; 8 nucleotides match TRBD2. The V gene's germline CDR1 is SGHDT and CDR2 YYEEEE. Trimming took 2 bases from V and 7 from J; bases not matched to a gene: 8. The CDR3 length is 14 residues. The DNA for the CDR3 is TGTGCCAGCAGCTTTAGCGGGGCCATGGGGGAGCAGTACTTC. Encoded protein: CASSFSGAMGEQYF.

This clone was counted only a few times. V gene TRBV14 combines with J gene TRBJ2-3; TRBD2 agrees at 7 bases. Germline values: CDR1 SGHDN, CDR2 FVKESK. V lost 3 bases and J lost 2; bases outside the gene matches: 8. There are 16 residues in the CDR3. The CDR3 loop is CASSHHSGLYTDTQYF. For the CDR3, the DNA is TGTGCCAGCAGCCATCATAGCGGGCTATACACAGATACGCAGTATTTT. The full variable domain, rest sourced from reference TRBV14 and TRBJ2-3, is EAGVTQFPSHSVIEKGQTVTLRCDPISGHDNLYWYRRVMGKEIKFLLHFVKESKQDESGMPNNRFLAERTGGTYSTLKVQPAELEDSGVYFCASSHHSGLYTDTQYFGPGTRLTVL.

This chain connects TRBV14 to TRBJ1-6; the D is unclear. This CDR3 contains 18 residues. V was clipped by 5 bases and J by 0 bases, with 17 bases between them. Germline values: CDR1 SGHDN, CDR2 FVKESK. CDR3 amino acids: CASSARVAWSSYNSPLHF. In nucleotides, the CDR3 is TGTGCCAGCAGCGCCCGTGTTGCCTGGAGCTCCTATAATTCACCCCTCCACTTT.